This T cell receptor beta chain was sequenced during a study of blood T cell repertoires in COVID-19. Study-wide context: COVID-19 samples from acute and convalescent phases originated in the United States, Italy and Spain.

The CDR3 consists of 14 residues. The germline CDR1 and CDR2 sequences are LNHNV and YYDKDF (reference sequence). With 5 bases removed from V and 0 bases from J, the gap between germline ends came to 10 bases. This table comes from immunoSEQ multiplex PCR, and its TCRdb copy is limited to in-frame clones, with some not included. The sample lists over 85,000 clones; approximately 90% were seen once. Sequencing input: peripheral blood. The TCR sequence derives from a woman older than 75 with active COVID-19. The chain has TRBV15 and TRBJ2-5; D not resolved. In DNA form, the CDR3 reads TGTGCCACCAGCCGAGCCCGTTACCAAGAGACCCAGTACTTC. It yields the protein CATSRARYQETQYF.